This TCR beta chain came from a study of control samples from healthy donors and cancer patients. The germline CDR1 and CDR2 sequences are SGHVS and FNYEAQ. The CDR3 runs to 16 residues. V lost 1 base and J 0 bases, leaving 9 bases between the germline ends. Here immunoSEQ multiplex PCR was the method, and the copy in TCRdb shows in-frame clones only, minus some. The sample has approximately 97,000 clones; approximately 92% are singletons. This sequence was found in a human donor in good health. The donor label of this sample is uncertain. The V gene is TRBV7-6, the J gene TRBJ1-4; D is undetermined. The sequencing sample was made of blood. The CDR3 here is CASSLGPAPTNEKLFF. CDR3 nucleotides: TGTGCCAGCAGCTTAGGTCCCGCGCCAACTAATGAAAAACTGTTTTTT.